The T cell receptor beta chain described here comes from a study of blood T cell repertoires in COVID-19. Germline V CDR1 and CDR2: LGHDT, YNNKEL (reference sequence). CDR3 size: 13 residues. V lost 6 bases and J lost 2; bases outside the gene matches: 3. TCRdb keeps only in-frame clones here, not all; method: immunoSEQ multiplex PCR. The sample lists fewer than 200,000 clones; 82% were seen once. The sequence derives from a woman in her thirties or forties with COVID-19, enrolled during active disease. The sequenced sample consisted of peripheral blood. The chain has TRBV3-1 (or the pseudogene TRBV3-2) and TRBJ2-5; 7 bases map to TRBD1. CDR3 in DNA: TGTGCCAGCAGAAGGGGACAGCAAGAGACCCAGTACTTC. This sequence encodes CASRRGQQETQYF.